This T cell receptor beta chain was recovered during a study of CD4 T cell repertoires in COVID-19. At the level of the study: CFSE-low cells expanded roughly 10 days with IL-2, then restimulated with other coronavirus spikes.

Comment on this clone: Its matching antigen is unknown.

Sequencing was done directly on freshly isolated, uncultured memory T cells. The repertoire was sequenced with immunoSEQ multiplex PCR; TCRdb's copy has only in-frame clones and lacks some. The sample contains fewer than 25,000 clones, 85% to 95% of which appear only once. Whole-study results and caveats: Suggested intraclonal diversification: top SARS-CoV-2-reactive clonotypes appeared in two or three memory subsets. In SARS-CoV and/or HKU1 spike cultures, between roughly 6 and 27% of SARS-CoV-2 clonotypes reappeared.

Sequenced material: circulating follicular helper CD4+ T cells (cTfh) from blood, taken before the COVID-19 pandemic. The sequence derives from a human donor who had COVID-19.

DNA of the CDR3: TGTGCCAGCAGCCTTTCGGGACAAGGCTCCTACGAGCAGTACTTC. This translates into CASSLSGQGSYEQYF. The chain employs TRBV7-9 and TRBJ2-7, with D perhaps matching TRBD1 (6 bases). V lost 5 bases and J 0 bases, leaving 14 bases between the germline ends. Germline CDR1 and CDR2: SEHNR and FQNEAQ (reference sequence). CDR3 length equals 15 residues.